The next 17 T cell receptor beta chains were all read from a single sample in a study of response to subunit inactivated influenza vaccine. TCRdb recomputed calls from the RT-PCR reads with MiXCR, one row per CDR3 protein. This table has about 800,000 distinct CDR3 sequences, less than 25% appearing once. Source: PBMCs from blood, taken 5 days after vaccination. The receptor set was obtained from a man in his fifties who received an inactivated influenza vaccine.

The chain joins TRBV20-1 to TRBJ1-1; TRBD1 matches 7 bases. This CDR3 is built from 12 residues. Germline loops: CDR1 DFQATT, CDR2 SNEGSKA (reference sequence). After removal of 2 bases from V and 7 bases from J, the junction contained 4 bases not matched to a gene. The CDR3 DNA sequence: TGCAGTGCTAGACATTCAGGGGGTGAAGCTTTCTTT. Translation: CSARHSGGEAFF.

The chain is built from TRBV27 and TRBJ1-1; 7 positions match TRBD1. The ends lost 6 bases at V and 5 bases at J; junction bases unmatched: 6. The CDR3 contains 13 residues. Looked up from germline, CDR1 is MNHEY and CDR2 is SMNVEV (reference sequence). CDR3 region: CASRSTGLTEAFF. The CDR3 DNA follows: TGTGCCAGCAGGTCGACAGGGCTAACTGAAGCTTTCTTT.

The chain combines TRBV20-1 with TRBJ2-3; TRBD2 might be the D (7 bases). Per germline, CDR1 DFQATT and CDR2 SNEGSKA (reference sequence). Trimming took 6 bases from V and 2 from J, leaving 18 bases between them. The CDR3 length is 15 residues. The CDR3 reads CSARRGGPVTDTQYF. The CDR3, as DNA: TGCAGTGCCAGACGCGGGGGCCCCGTCACAGATACGCAGTATTTT.

The rearrangement joins TRBV4-3 to TRBJ1-5; D is unclear. The length of the CDR3 is 13 residues. CDR1 and CDR2 (germline): LGHNA, YSLEER. Deletions cut 3 bases from V and 7 bases from J, with 10 bases between. The DNA for the CDR3 is TGCGCCAGCAGCCACTCGGGCAGGCAGCCCCAGCATTTT. This sequence encodes CASSHSGRQPQHF.

This clonotype appeared a few times. The chain links TRBV10-3 to TRBJ2-3; possibly TRBD2 for D (5 bases). V was cut by 4 bases and J by 6 bases, with 11 bases left in between. Germline CDR1 is ENHRY and CDR2 is SYGVKD. The CDR3 has 13 residues. The CDR3 DNA sequence: TGTGCCATCAGTGCCCTAGCAGGTGATACGCAGTATTTT. Residues: CAISALAGDTQYF.

The genes are TRBV4-3 and TRBJ2-1; possible D gene TRBD2, 5 bases. V was cut by 0 bases and J by 1 base, with 13 bases left in between. CDR3 length equals 17 residues. The germline gives CDR1 LGHNA, CDR2 YSLEER. CDR3 amino acids: CASSQDLVRGSYNEQFF. In DNA form, the CDR3 reads TGCGCCAGCAGCCAAGATCTGGTACGGGGATCCTACAATGAGCAGTTCTTC.

V and J are TRBV20-1 and TRBJ2-1; TRBD2 agrees at 12 bases. The CDR3 is 14 residues long. CDR1 is DFQATT and CDR2 is SNEGSKA in the germline V gene (reference sequence). With V trimmed by 6 bases and J by 7 bases, 7 bases remained unmatched. The CDR3 region is CSALRGLAGNEQFF. In DNA form, the CDR3 reads TGCAGTGCCCTAAGAGGACTAGCGGGAAATGAGCAGTTCTTC.

The chain recombines TRBV3-1 with TRBJ2-2; D may match TRBD1 or TRBD2 (5 bases each). Trimming left V 5 bases short and J 4 bases short, with 17 bases between. The length of the CDR3 is 16 residues. Germline CDR1 and CDR2: LGHDT and YNNKEL (reference sequence). DNA of the CDR3: TGTGCCAGCAGCACACCTCAGGGTCGGGGCACCGGGGAGCTGTTTTTT. This encodes CASSTPQGRGTGELFF.

This clonotype was seen a few times. The chain carries TRBV20-1 and TRBJ2-5; tentative D call: TRBD2 (5 bases). The V gene lost 0 bases and the J gene lost 2 bases, with 10 bases spanning the gap. The CDR3 loop spans 14 amino acids. The germline gives CDR1 DFQATT, CDR2 SNEGSKA (reference sequence). DNA for the CDR3: TGCAGTGCTAGAGAAAGCGGAAGACAAGAGACCCAGTACTTC. Its protein is CSARESGRQETQYF.

The genes are TRBV6-1 and TRBJ2-4; a weak D match, TRBD1 (5 bases). CDR3 size: 13 residues. Deletions cut 2 bases from V and 8 bases from J, with 10 bases between. From germline, CDR1 is MNHNS and CDR2 SASEGT. CDR3 DNA sequence: TGTGCCAGCAGTGAAAGGCAGGGTGACATTCAGTACTTC. Amino acids: CASSERQGDIQYF.

This clonotype was recorded a few times. V gene TRBV7-2 combines with J gene TRBJ2-3, with TRBD2 matching over 9 bases. Trimming cost V 4 bases and J 3 bases; bases outside gene matches: 8. The CDR3 contains 16 residues. Germline lookup yields CDR1 SGHTA and CDR2 FQGNSA. CDR3 DNA sequence: TGTGCCAGCAGCTCAGTAGCGGGGGCTTTAACAGATACGCAGTATTTT. It yields the protein CASSSVAGALTDTQYF.

V and J are TRBV10-1 and TRBJ2-3; 10 bases align to TRBD1. In germline, CDR1 is WNHNN, CDR2 SYGVQD (reference sequence). The J segment lost 1 base and the V segment lost 8 bases, leaving 9 bases of the junction unmatched. This CDR3 comprises 16 residues. This CDR3 reads CASDAAGTGGTDTQYF. CDR3 in DNA: TGCGCCAGCGACGCCGCCGGGACAGGGGGCACAGATACGCAGTATTTT.

Only a few counts were recorded for this clonotype. The chain couples TRBV4-1 to TRBJ2-4; D unclear. V lost 3 bases to trimming and J lost 1 base, with 4 bases between them. This CDR3 has 13 amino acids. Germline lookup yields CDR1 MGHRA and CDR2 YSYEKL. The CDR3 sequence: CASSHPAKNIQYF. CDR3 nucleotide sequence: TGCGCCAGCAGCCACCCCGCCAAAAACATTCAGTACTTC.

This clonotype was counted only a few times. The rearrangement joins TRBV20-1 to TRBJ2-5; TRBD2 aligns across 16 bases. CDR3 length: 16 amino acids. In germline, CDR1 is DFQATT, CDR2 SNEGSKA (reference sequence). Trimming removed 4 bases from V and 2 bases from J; junction bases left unmatched: 4. The CDR3 nucleotides are TGCAGTGCTACGGGACTAGCGGGGGGGCATCAAGAGACCCAGTACTTC. It encodes CSATGLAGGHQETQYF.

This clonotype was seen more than once but under ten times. The J gene is TRBJ2-1, the V gene TRBV20-1; 13 bases line up with TRBD2. The junction had 6 bases not matched to a gene; V was cut back by 1 base and J by 0 bases. CDR1 and CDR2 (germline): DFQATT, SNEGSKA (reference sequence). CDR3 length equals 18 residues. CDR3 DNA sequence: TGCAGTGCTAGAGGACTAGCGGGGGGATTGAGCTCCTACAATGAGCAGTTCTTC. Its protein product is CSARGLAGGLSSYNEQFF.

A few counts support this clonotype. The J gene is TRBJ1-6, the V gene TRBV6-5, with 9 positions matching TRBD1. Germline CDR1 MNHEY, CDR2 SVGAGI. There are 14 residues in the CDR3. Trimming cost V 3 bases and J 9 bases; bases outside gene matches: 3. CDR3 region: CASSYDRGFSPLHF. The CDR3 DNA is TGTGCCAGCAGTTATGACAGGGGGTTTTCACCCCTCCACTTT.

This chain connects TRBV20-1 to TRBJ1-5, with TRBD1 as a possible D gene (6 bases). The germline V gene encodes CDR1 DFQATT and CDR2 SNEGSKA (reference sequence). V dropped 7 bases and J dropped 5 bases, with 15 bases sitting between them. The CDR3 loop spans 13 amino acids. The DNA for the CDR3 is TGCAGTGGGGCTACAGGGAGCGATCAGCCCCAGCATTTT. Its translation: CSGATGSDQPQHF.